One and the same sample provided the 23 T cell receptor beta chains below, sequenced in a study of control samples from healthy donors and cancer patients. TCRdb's copy holds only in-frame clones and misses some; the assay was immunoSEQ multiplex PCR. The sample consists of some 120,000 clones, roughly 90% of them appearing once. Sequencing used blood. The receptors shown here come from a man aged 45-60 years in good health.

V usage is TRBV15 and J usage is TRBJ2-7; 8 nucleotides line up with TRBD1. Germline CDR1 LNHNV, CDR2 YYDKDF (reference sequence). Trimming cost V 0 bases and J 6 bases; bases outside gene matches: 10. CDR3 length: 16 residues. Written as DNA, the CDR3 is TGTGCCACCAGCAGAGATAATGAGGGACAGGTGGCCGAGCAGTACTTC. Translation gives CATSRDNEGQVAEQYF.

V is TRBV3-1 (or the pseudogene TRBV3-2) and J is TRBJ2-3, with TRBD1 as a possible D gene (5 bases). Looked up from germline, CDR1 is LGHDT and CDR2 is YNNKEL (reference sequence). Trimming removed 4 bases from V and 2 bases from J, with 16 bases in between. The CDR3 sequence is 16 residues long. The chain's CDR3 is CASSPRPDSPTDTQYF. The CDR3 DNA follows: TGTGCCAGCAGCCCCCGACCAGACAGCCCCACAGATACGCAGTATTTT.

The chain is built from TRBV5-1 and TRBJ2-4; unclear D gene. CDR1 is SGHRS, CDR2 YFSETQ, per germline. The V end lost 0 bases, the J end lost 2 bases, and 9 bases lay between the germline ends. The CDR3 is 15 residues long. CDR3 nucleotide sequence: TGCGCCAGCAGCTTGGCCGAAGGTTCCAAAAACATTCAGTACTTC. As protein: CASSLAEGSKNIQYF.

The chain recombines TRBV3-1 (or the pseudogene TRBV3-2) with TRBJ2-7; unclear D gene. Trimming cost V 4 bases and J 7 bases, with 11 bases left between them. Germline V gene lookup returns CDR1 LGHDT and CDR2 YNNKEL (reference sequence). The CDR3 spans 12 residues. In nucleotides, the CDR3 is TGTGCCAGCAGCCGGGGTTCTGGGGAGCAGTACTTC. As protein: CASSRGSGEQYF.

V gene TRBV14 combines with J gene TRBJ2-7; D is unresolved. The CDR3 is 13 amino acids. CDR1 and CDR2 (germline): SGHDN, FVKESK. Trimming took off 4 bases at V and 5 bases at J, with 12 bases between the two ends. CDR3 residues: CASSPRPSNEQYF. CDR3 nucleotides: TGTGCCAGCAGCCCTAGACCAAGCAACGAGCAGTACTTC. The full variable domain, in which reference TRBV14 and TRBJ2-7 provide the parts outside the CDR3, is EAGVTQFPSHSVIEKGQTVTLRCDPISGHDNLYWYRRVMGKEIKFLLHFVKESKQDESGMPNNRFLAERTGGTYSTLKVQPAELEDSGVYFCASSPRPSNEQYFGPGTRLTVT.

This chain joins TRBV14 and TRBJ1-6, with D possibly matching TRBD1 (5 bases). The V end lost 0 bases, the J end lost 2 bases, and 8 bases lay between the germline ends. The germline CDR1 and CDR2 sequences are SGHDN and FVKESK. CDR3 length equals 16 residues. The CDR3 DNA reads TGTGCCAGCAGCCAAGACAGGGTCCCCTATAATTCACCCCTCCACTTT. It specifies CASSQDRVPYNSPLHF.

This chain connects TRBV6-5 to TRBJ1-6; D unclear. The CDR3 consists of 15 residues. Germline V gene data show CDR1 as MNHEY and CDR2 as SVGAGI. V was clipped by 5 bases and J by 2 bases, with 10 bases between them. The CDR3 DNA reads TGTGCCAGCAGTACCGGACCGGCCTATAATTCACCCCTCCACTTT. Protein sequence: CASSTGPAYNSPLHF.

V usage is TRBV5-1 and J usage is TRBJ2-1; TRBD2 aligns across 9 bases. Germline trimming cut 0 bases from V and 5 bases from J; bases unmatched to any gene: 3. CDR3 length equals 15 residues. The V gene's germline CDR1 is SGHRS and CDR2 YFSETQ. The chain's CDR3 is CASSLVAGGDNEQFF. The CDR3 coding sequence is TGCGCCAGCAGCTTGGTGGCGGGGGGGGACAATGAGCAGTTCTTC.

The chain employs TRBV5-1 and TRBJ2-5; a possible D gene is TRBD1 (6 bases). There are 14 residues in the CDR3. Germline V gene lookup returns CDR1 SGHRS and CDR2 YFSETQ. V was shortened by 0 bases and J by 4 bases, with 10 bases between the two germline ends. The CDR3 nucleotides read TGCGCCAGCAGCTTGGCCGGCAGGGGAGAGACCCAGTACTTC. It codes for CASSLAGRGETQYF.

The chain carries TRBV12-5 and TRBJ2-7, with D perhaps matching TRBD2 (6 bases). CDR1 is LGHNT, CDR2 FRNRAP, per germline. V was pared by 1 base and J by 7 bases, with 14 bases between. The CDR3 consists of 14 residues. CDR3 bases: TGTGCTAGTGGTTTGGCCTGGGTGGGGGGAGAGCAGTACTTC. Residues: CASGLAWVGGEQYF.

The genes are TRBV3-1 (or the pseudogene TRBV3-2) and TRBJ1-4, with TRBD1 identical over 7 bases. The CDR3 extends over 14 amino acids. CDR1 is LGHDT, CDR2 YNNKEL, per germline (reference sequence). The ends lost 1 base at V and 7 bases at J; junction bases unmatched: 3. This chain's CDR3 is CASSQVNRGEKLFF. CDR3 nucleotide sequence: TGTGCCAGCAGCCAAGTGAACAGGGGTGAAAAACTGTTTTTT.

The chain carries TRBV9 and TRBJ2-1; 9 bases are shared with TRBD2. Germline V CDR1 and CDR2: SGDLS, YYNGEE. The CDR3 has 15 amino acids. Trimming at V came to 0 bases and at J to 8 bases, leaving 6 bases not matched to a gene. CDR3 protein: CASSVASGGRDEQFF. DNA of the CDR3: TGTGCCAGCAGCGTAGCCAGCGGGGGGAGGGATGAGCAGTTCTTC.

The CDR3 here is CASSESMGSGSYEQYF. The DNA of the CDR3 is TGTGCCAGCAGTGAATCAATGGGGTCGGGGTCCTACGAGCAGTACTTC. The chain employs TRBV25-1 and TRBJ2-7; the D gene is possibly TRBD2 (5 bases). The germline V and J ends were trimmed by 1 base and 1 base, with 14 bases remaining between them. The CDR3 is 16 amino acids. In germline, CDR1 is MGHDK, CDR2 SYGVNS.

This clone appeared a single time. The chain employs TRBV7-9 and TRBJ1-3; D is undetermined. This CDR3 is built from 16 residues. V was trimmed by 1 base and J by 1 base, leaving 11 bases between them. CDR1 SEHNR and CDR2 FQNEAQ come from the germline V gene (reference sequence). The DNA of the CDR3 is TGTGCCAGCAGCTTAGGAAAGGAAACTTCTGGAAACACCATATATTTT. It is translated as CASSLGKETSGNTIYF.

This clone was counted between two and nine times. The chain couples TRBV4-3 to TRBJ1-1; D remains unclear. CDR3 length: 15 amino acids. Germline V gene data show CDR1 as LGHNA and CDR2 as YSLEER. Trimming shortened V by 1 base and J by 0 bases, and 9 bases separated the two germline ends. DNA for the CDR3: TGCGCCAGCAGCCAAGGGGCGGGAATGAACACTGAAGCTTTCTTT. Translating it yields CASSQGAGMNTEAFF.

The chain joins TRBV14 to TRBJ1-1; D is possibly TRBD1 (5 bases). The CDR3 is 14 residues long. Between the trimmed V and J ends, which lost 0 bases and 4 bases, there was a span of 9 bases. Germline values: CDR1 SGHDN, CDR2 FVKESK. The DNA for the CDR3 is TGTGCCAGCAGCCAAGACAGGGTGGTCACTGAAGCTTTCTTT. Its protein product is CASSQDRVVTEAFF. The full variable domain, its missing parts supplied by reference TRBV14 and TRBJ1-1, is EAGVTQFPSHSVIEKGQTVTLRCDPISGHDNLYWYRRVMGKEIKFLLHFVKESKQDESGMPNNRFLAERTGGTYSTLKVQPAELEDSGVYFCASSQDRVVTEAFFGQGTRLTVV.

This clone was observed a single time. The chain links TRBV7-2 to TRBJ2-3, with D possibly being TRBD1 or TRBD2 (6 bases each). Trimming stripped 3 bases from V and 0 bases from J, with 22 bases between. Germline V gene data show CDR1 as SGHTA and CDR2 as FQGNSA. This CDR3 is 19 amino acids long. CDR3 coding DNA: TGTGCCAGCAGCTTTCAGGTTATGAGGGGGGCCACTAGCACAGATACGCAGTATTTT. It specifies CASSFQVMRGATSTDTQYF.

The genes are TRBV29-1 and TRBJ1-4; 8 bases match TRBD1. Looked up from germline, CDR1 is SQVTM and CDR2 is ANQGSEA. CDR3 size: 14 residues. The V segment lost 5 bases and the J segment 4 bases; nucleotides outside the gene matches: 6. The CDR3 spells CSVRQGQNNEKLFF. The CDR3, as DNA: TGCAGCGTTCGACAGGGGCAAAATAATGAAAAACTGTTTTTT.

This clone was seen once. The J gene is TRBJ2-3, the V gene TRBV19, with 10 bases fitting TRBD2. V dropped 6 bases and J dropped 3; count of bases not matched to a gene: 6. CDR1 is LNHDA and CDR2 is SQIVND in the germline V gene (reference sequence). This CDR3 spans 15 amino acids. As DNA, the CDR3 is TGTGCCAGTAGCGACCTAGCGGGGGTGACAGATACGCAGTATTTT. Encoded protein: CASSDLAGVTDTQYF.

The chain is built from TRBV5-6 and TRBJ1-6; no clear D gene. Per germline, CDR1 SGHDT and CDR2 YYEEEE. The length of the CDR3 is 15 residues. V gave up 3 bases and J gave up 10 bases, with 17 bases separating them. This chain's CDR3 is CASSSFDIPGSPLHF. The CDR3 DNA follows: TGTGCCAGCAGCTCCTTTGACATACCTGGATCACCCCTCCACTTT.

The chain has TRBV2 and TRBJ2-2, with D perhaps matching TRBD1 (6 bases). V lost 6 bases and J 2 bases, leaving 16 bases between the germline ends. In germline, CDR1 is SNHLY, CDR2 FYNNEI. The length of the CDR3 is 16 residues. The CDR3 nucleotides read TGTGCCAGCAGATGGGGCTCCGGGACAAACACCGGGGAGCTGTTTTTT. It specifies CASRWGSGTNTGELFF.

The rearrangement joins TRBV6-2 or TRBV6-3 to TRBJ1-2, with D perhaps matching TRBD1 (6 bases). CDR1 is MNHEY, CDR2 SVGEGT, per germline. Between the trimmed V and J ends, which lost 2 bases and 4 bases, there was a span of 11 bases. The CDR3 contains 14 residues. Here the CDR3 reads CASSYPGQIYGYTF. CDR3 in DNA: TGTGCCAGCAGTTACCCGGGACAAATCTATGGCTACACCTTC.

The gene calls are TRBV11-2 and TRBJ2-7, with 12 bases lining up with TRBD2. The CDR3 covers 18 residues. The V segment lost 3 bases and the J segment 3 bases; nucleotides outside the gene matches: 12. Germline lookup yields CDR1 SGHAT and CDR2 FQNNGV. The CDR3 bases are TGTGCCAGCAGCTTTACGTACGTAACTAGCGGGGGGTTCTACGAGCAGTACTTC. Translation gives CASSFTYVTSGGFYEQYF.